This T cell receptor beta chain was captured in a study of cytomegalovirus exposure and HLA in healthy donors. Primers included in the PCR were 60 Vbeta and 13 Jbeta primers. The protocol was immunoSEQ multiplex PCR, while the TCRdb copy is restricted to in-frame clones and leaves out a portion. The sample shows tens of thousands of clones, approximately 79% of them seen only once. This CDR3 contains 14 residues. V was cut by 1 base and J by 7 bases, with 14 bases left in between. The germline V gene has CDR1 LNHNV and CDR2 YYDKDF (reference sequence). The TCR sequence derives from a female donor in good health and CMV-seronegative. This chain connects TRBV15 to TRBJ2-7, with D unclear. The sample consisted of PBMCs. CDR3 amino acids: CATSRGRVVGEQYF. The CDR3 DNA follows: TGTGCCACCAGCAGAGGACGGGTGGTTGGAGAGCAGTACTTC.